Shown below are 10 T cell receptor beta chains from a single sample sequenced in a study of T cell clusters in autoimmune cytopenias. TRB rearrangements were amplified by touch-down multiplex PCR with mixed TRB-A/B primers. TCRdb re-called the multiplex PCR reads and shows each CDR3 protein once, DNA omitted. The sample table includes 2,300 or so distinct CDR3 sequences. TRB amplification used approximately 250 ng of peripheral blood genomic DNA. The source material was peripheral blood. The receptors come from a human donor with an autoimmune cytopenia or autoimmune hepatitis (not recorded which).

This clonotype is identified as medium-sized from frequency. This chain connects TRBV12-3 or TRBV12-4 to TRBJ2-2; as DNA is missing, the TRBD2 call by TCRdb cannot be tested. The CDR3 length is 13 residues. CDR3 loop: CASNLAATGELFF.

CDR3 residues: CASSQNPGQNTGELFF. The chain combines TRBV4-3 with TRBJ2-2; TCRdb outputs TRBD1, but without DNA this stays unchecked. The CDR3 has 16 amino acids. Germline CDR1 is LGHNA and CDR2 is YSLEER.

Its frequency marks this clonotype as medium-sized (0.01 to 0.1%). This chain links TRBV19 with TRBJ1-1; TCRdb's D call, TRBD1, is unchecked because there is no DNA. CDR1 LNHDA and CDR2 SQIVND come from the germline V gene (reference sequence). The CDR3 spans 15 residues. This chain's CDR3 is CASSVGPQGASEAFF.

This clonotype is deemed medium-sized by its frequency. V usage is TRBV20-1 and J usage is TRBJ2-7; the TCRdb D gene call, TRBD1, has no DNA to confirm it. Germline CDR1 DFQATT, CDR2 SNEGSKA (reference sequence). The CDR3 is 16 residues long. The CDR3 spells CSARGASSNPTYEQYF.

This clonotype is medium-sized (0.01 to 0.1%) by frequency. The chain is built from TRBV6-5 and TRBJ1-2; TCRdb lists TRBD1, though no DNA is available to test this call. Germline CDR1 and CDR2: MNHEY and SVGAGI. This CDR3 has 15 residues. This CDR3 reads CASSTITGQIHGYTF.

Frequency places this clonotype as medium-sized. This chain links TRBV19 with TRBJ1-2; absent DNA, TCRdb's TRBD1 call cannot be checked. CDR1 is LNHDA, CDR2 SQIVND, per germline (reference sequence). CDR3 length equals 14 residues. The CDR3 sequence: CASSIVGQGYGYTF.

Frequency places this clonotype as medium-sized (0.01 to 0.1%). CDR3 region: CASSDGRTQYF. The chain carries TRBV6-1 and TRBJ2-3. The CDR3 spans 11 residues. Germline V gene lookup returns CDR1 MNHNS and CDR2 SASEGT.

V usage is TRBV20-1 and J usage is TRBJ2-1; TCRdb designates TRBD1, a call that cannot be tested without DNA. The CDR3 extends over 15 amino acids. The V gene's germline CDR1 is DFQATT and CDR2 SNEGSKA (reference sequence). This CDR3 is CSARIPTGDYNEQFF.

This clonotype is called medium-sized based on its frequency. V is TRBV6-2 or TRBV6-3 and J is TRBJ1-1; TCRdb proposes TRBD1, but this gene call is untestable without DNA. CDR3 length: 16 residues. Per the germline V gene, CDR1 is MNHEY and CDR2 is SVGEGT. CDR3 amino acids: CASSSAQGLGNTEAFF.

According to its frequency, this clonotype is medium-sized (0.01 to 0.1%). The J gene is TRBJ1-4, the V gene TRBV15; the D call from TCRdb, TRBD1, cannot be confirmed without DNA. The CDR3 runs to 16 residues. CDR1 is LNHNV and CDR2 is YYDKDF in the germline V gene (reference sequence). The CDR3 reads CATSRLTGTGVEKLFF. Variable domain in full (rest from reference TRBV15 and TRBJ1-4): DAMVIQNPRYQVTQFGKPVTLSCSQTLNHNVMYWYQQKSSQAPKLLFHYYDKDFNNEADTPDNFQSRRPNTSFCFLDIRSPGLGDTAMYLCATSRLTGTGVEKLFFGSGTQLSVL.